The 25 T cell receptor beta chains presented below share a single source sample, sequenced in a study of cytomegalovirus exposure and HLA in healthy donors. The PCR made use of 60 Vbeta and 13 Jbeta primers. TCRdb's table, derived via immunoSEQ multiplex PCR, lists solely in-frame clones and lacks some. The sample consists of approximately 100,000 clones, about 75% of them appearing once. Material for sequencing was PBMCs. Receptors originate from a woman aged 40 to 55 in good health and CMV-seronegative.

V usage is TRBV11-2 and J usage is TRBJ2-7, with 10 bases that match TRBD2. The CDR3 consists of 15 residues. Per germline, CDR1 SGHAT and CDR2 FQNNGV. Losses at the gene ends were 3 bases for V and 4 bases for J; bases not matched to a gene: 6. The CDR3 bases are TGTGCCAGCAGCTTCGAGGCGGGACTAGCGTACGAGCAGTACTTC. This translates into CASSFEAGLAYEQYF.

V usage is TRBV6-5 and J usage is TRBJ2-5, with TRBD2 matching over 8 bases. From germline, CDR1 is MNHEY and CDR2 SVGAGI. V was pared by 6 bases and J by 3 bases, with 9 bases of the junction left unmatched. The CDR3 has 15 residues. The CDR3 bases are TGTGCCAGCAGCCGGAGCGGGACTAGTGAAGAGACCCAGTACTTC. It specifies CASSRSGTSEETQYF.

The gene calls are TRBV19 and TRBJ1-2, with D possibly TRBD1 on 5 matching bases. This CDR3 has 13 residues. Germline V lookup: CDR1 LNHDA, CDR2 SQIVND (reference sequence). V dropped 10 bases and J dropped 0 bases, with 12 bases sitting between them. DNA of the CDR3: TGTGCCATCCCAGGGCGCCCTAACTATGGCTACACCTTC. It encodes CAIPGRPNYGYTF.

On this clone itself: This is likely a read error, given that the CDR3 carries no conserved phenylalanine or tryptophan at its end. This rearrangement joins TRBV10-3 to TRBJ1-5; 7 bases match TRBD1. The CDR3 length is 14 residues. The germline CDR1 and CDR2 sequences are ENHRY and SYGVKD. The V segment lost 10 bases and the J segment 1 base; nucleotides outside the gene matches: 7. The CDR3 DNA sequence: TGTGCCACCCAGGGGGAGATGAGCAATCAGCCCCAGCATGTT. As protein: CATQGEMSNQPQHV.

The rearrangement links TRBV5-6 to TRBJ1-5, with 7 bases lining up with TRBD1. Germline CDR1 SGHDT, CDR2 YYEEEE. This CDR3 has 14 residues. Germline trimming cut 2 bases from V and 7 bases from J; bases unmatched to any gene: 6. Here the CDR3 reads CASSFSTGEQPQHF. The CDR3 bases are TGTGCCAGCAGCTTTAGCACAGGGGAACAGCCCCAGCATTTT.

CDR3 loop: CATVDGVKNTGELFF. As DNA, the CDR3 is TGTGCCACCGTCGACGGGGTCAAGAACACCGGGGAGCTGTTTTTT. The genes are TRBV18 and TRBJ2-2; possibly TRBD2 for D (5 bases). The CDR3 is 15 residues long. Germline lookup yields CDR1 KGHSH and CDR2 LQKENI. V was cut by 10 bases and J by 1 base, with 16 bases left in between.

The V and J genes are TRBV5-1 and TRBJ1-1; D is possibly TRBD1 (5 bases). Germline V gives CDR1 SGHRS, CDR2 YFSETQ. The CDR3 extends over 14 amino acids. Trimming removed 2 bases at V and 4 bases at J, with 12 bases between. This CDR3 reads CASSFQGSGTEAFF. CDR3 nucleotides: TGCGCCAGCAGCTTTCAGGGCTCGGGCACTGAAGCTTTCTTT.

The V and J genes are TRBV7-3 and TRBJ1-4; TRBD1 matches 7 bases. J was trimmed by 3 bases and V by 2 bases; bases with no gene match: 3. Germline lookup yields CDR1 SGHTA and CDR2 FQGTGA. CDR3 length: 15 residues. CDR3 loop: CASSLSGQPNEKLFF. The CDR3 DNA reads TGTGCCAGCAGCTTATCGGGACAGCCTAATGAAAAACTGTTTTTT. Using reference TRBV7-3 and TRBJ1-4 for the parts outside the CDR3, the full variable domain is GAGVSQTPSNKVTEKGKYVELRCDPISGHTALYWYRQSLGQGPEFLIYFQGTGAADDSGLPNDRFFAVRPEGSVSTLKIQRTERGDSAVYLCASSLSGQPNEKLFFGSGTQLSVL.

The chain combines TRBV2 with TRBJ1-5; D gene ambiguous. The CDR3 has 16 amino acids. Looked up from germline, CDR1 is SNHLY and CDR2 is FYNNEI. Trimming cost V 6 bases and J 1 base, with 16 bases left between them. The CDR3 reads CASSGGSGRSNQPQHF. CDR3 nucleotides: TGTGCCAGCAGCGGAGGGTCGGGCAGAAGCAATCAGCCCCAGCATTTT.

This chain joins TRBV7-9 and TRBJ2-1; possibly TRBD2 for D (5 bases). Trimming pared 5 bases from V and 5 bases from J, leaving 13 bases between. The germline V gene has CDR1 SEHNR and CDR2 FQNEAQ (reference sequence). CDR3 size: 14 residues. CDR3 region: CASSPTSLHNEQFF. The CDR3 DNA sequence: TGTGCCAGCAGCCCCACTAGTTTACACAATGAGCAGTTCTTC.

This sequence joins TRBV7-2 and TRBJ2-7, with TRBD1 matching over 9 bases. This CDR3 has 14 amino acids. Germline CDR1 and CDR2: SGHTA and FQGNSA. The V and J ends lost 5 bases and 4 bases, in that order; junction bases with no gene match: 6. CDR3 region: CASSVDRGEYEQYF. The CDR3 nucleotides are TGTGCCAGCAGCGTGGACAGGGGAGAGTACGAGCAGTACTTC.

The chain carries TRBV6-6 and TRBJ1-1; 8 positions agree with TRBD1. The CDR3 runs to 16 residues. CDR1 is MNHNY and CDR2 is SVGAGI in the germline V gene (reference sequence). Unmatched junction bases numbered 13, after V lost 6 bases and J lost 4 bases. Here the CDR3 reads CASSRGQAGLGTEAFF. DNA for the CDR3: TGTGCCAGCAGCCGGGGACAGGCGGGACTGGGCACTGAAGCTTTCTTT.

V is TRBV5-1 and J is TRBJ1-1; D not resolved. V was pared by 1 base and J by 0 bases, with 13 bases between. Germline-derived CDR1 and CDR2 are SGHRS and YFSETQ. CDR3 length: 16 residues. CDR3 nucleotide sequence: TGCGCCAGCAGCTTGATAGCGGATCAATTGAACACTGAAGCTTTCTTT. It specifies CASSLIADQLNTEAFF.

The chain links TRBV7-7 to TRBJ2-7; D is perhaps TRBD2 (6 bases). CDR1 is SSHAT and CDR2 is FNYEAQ in the germline V gene (reference sequence). V was cut by 1 base and J by 6 bases, with 10 bases left in between. The CDR3 spans 13 residues. CDR3 loop: CASSLDGGAEQYF. The CDR3 nucleotides are TGTGCCAGCAGCTTAGACGGAGGGGCCGAGCAGTACTTC.

The DNA for the CDR3 is TGCAGTGCTCCCGTCGTCCACGAGCAGTACTTC. Its protein is CSAPVVHEQYF. The chain employs TRBV20-1 and TRBJ2-7, with D unresolved. The CDR3 has 11 residues. Germline CDR1 is DFQATT and CDR2 is SNEGSKA (reference sequence). Trimming took 5 bases from V and 5 from J, leaving 10 bases between them.

The chain recombines TRBV19 with TRBJ2-7, with TRBD1 matching 7 bases. This CDR3 spans 14 amino acids. J lost 3 bases, V lost 9 bases, and 11 bases had no gene match. Germline CDR1 reads LNHDA; CDR2 reads SQIVND (reference sequence). The CDR3 sequence: CASAPRTGGYEQYF. As DNA, the CDR3 is TGTGCCAGCGCCCCGAGGACAGGTGGCTACGAGCAGTACTTC. Based on the CDR3 plus reference TRBV19 and TRBJ2-7, the full variable domain is DGGITQSPKYLFRKEGQNVTLSCEQNLNHDAMYWYRQDPGQGLRLIYYSQIVNDFQKGDIAEGYSVSREKKESFPLTVTSAQKNPTAFYLCASAPRTGGYEQYFGPGTRLTVT.

The rearrangement joins TRBV7-3 to TRBJ2-3; tentative D call: TRBD1 (5 bases). CDR3 length equals 14 residues. Germline CDR1 SGHTA, CDR2 FQGTGA. V lost 1 base and J lost 6, with 11 bases in between. CDR3 nucleotides: TGTGCCAGCAGCTTAAACCCAGGGCTGGATACGCAGTATTTT. Amino acid sequence: CASSLNPGLDTQYF.

This clone was counted once. V is TRBV15 and J is TRBJ2-7; 7 bases align to TRBD1. The CDR3 runs to 13 residues. Per germline, CDR1 LNHNV and CDR2 YYDKDF (reference sequence). Losses at the gene ends were 5 bases for V and 2 bases for J; bases not matched to a gene: 3. The CDR3 coding sequence is TGTGCCACCAGCGTAACAGGGGCCTACGAGCAGTACTTC. Protein: CATSVTGAYEQYF.

The J gene is TRBJ1-5, the V gene TRBV9; D uncertain. Deletions cut 4 bases from V and 6 bases from J, with 17 bases between. The CDR3 runs to 15 residues. Germline V lookup: CDR1 SGDLS, CDR2 YYNGEE. CDR3 DNA: TGTGCCAGCAGCAAAAGTGGAGGGCTGGGTCAGCCCCAGCATTTT. As protein: CASSKSGGLGQPQHF.

This chain uses TRBV7-2 with TRBJ1-2; 7 bases match TRBD1. The CDR3 is 14 amino acids. V gave up 4 bases and J gave up 4 bases; unmatched junction bases: 6. CDR1 and CDR2 from the germline V gene are SGHTA and FQGNSA. The CDR3 DNA reads TGTGCCAGCAGCTCTGGACAGGCCTTCTATGGCTACACCTTC. Its translation: CASSSGQAFYGYTF.

The J gene is TRBJ2-6, the V gene TRBV19, with D tentatively TRBD2 (5 bases). CDR3 length equals 15 residues. In germline, CDR1 is LNHDA, CDR2 SQIVND (reference sequence). Between the trimmed V and J ends, which lost 6 bases and 0 bases, there was a span of 9 bases. The DNA of the CDR3 is TGTGCCAGTAGACATGGGAGCTCTGGGGCCAACGTCCTGACTTTC. It translates to CASRHGSSGANVLTF.

The chain links TRBV18 to TRBJ1-1, with D perhaps TRBD1 (5 bases). V was trimmed by 3 bases and J by 1 base, leaving 15 bases between them. The CDR3 length is 16 residues. The germline V gene has CDR1 KGHSH and CDR2 LQKENI. The CDR3 loop is CASSPKGSSSNTEAFF. DNA for the CDR3: TGTGCCAGCTCACCGAAGGGGTCGAGCTCGAACACTGAAGCTTTCTTT.

The J gene is TRBJ1-1, the V gene TRBV19, with TRBD1 identical over 7 bases. CDR1 is LNHDA and CDR2 is SQIVND in the germline V gene (reference sequence). With V trimmed by 5 bases and J by 8 bases, 14 bases remained unmatched. This CDR3 comprises 15 residues. CDR3 amino acids: CASSLTGDLGVEAFF. For the CDR3, the DNA is TGTGCCAGTAGTCTTACAGGGGACCTTGGAGTGGAAGCTTTCTTT.

The chain joins TRBV5-1 to TRBJ1-1; TRBD1 matches at 9 bases. With 3 bases clipped from V and 6 bases from J, the junction kept 6 bases outside the gene matches. The CDR3 sequence is 14 residues long. Per the germline V gene, CDR1 is SGHRS and CDR2 is YFSETQ. The CDR3 loop reads CASSSDRGKAEAFF. The CDR3 bases are TGCGCCAGCAGCTCTGACAGGGGGAAGGCTGAAGCTTTCTTT. Together with reference TRBV5-1 and TRBJ1-1, the CDR3 gives the full variable domain: KAGVTQTPRYLIKTRGQQVTLSCSPISGHRSVSWYQQTPGQGLQFLFEYFSETQRNKGNFPGRFSGRQFSNSRSEMNVSTLELGDSALYLCASSSDRGKAEAFFGQGTRLTVV.

The V and J genes are TRBV4-3 and TRBJ1-5; TRBD1 matches 8 bases. Germline CDR1 is LGHNA and CDR2 is YSLEER. Trimming took 1 base from V and 7 from J; bases not matched to a gene: 6. CDR3 length equals 15 residues. The CDR3 region has the DNA TGCGCCAGCAGCCAAGGACAGGGGTCGGAGCAGCCCCAGCATTTT. This sequence encodes CASSQGQGSEQPQHF.